What follows are 30 T cell receptor beta chains derived from one specimen sequenced in a study of response to subunit inactivated influenza vaccine. TCRdb reanalysed the RT-PCR reads using MiXCR and keeps one entry per CDR3 protein. The sample consists of about 570,000 distinct CDR3 sequences, about 11% of them appearing once. In addition, the sample was reused for a study of T cells expressing NK-cell markers. This second study notes: 5'RACE template switching built TCR beta cDNA with unique molecular identifiers.

The sample here was PBMCs from blood, taken on the day of vaccination. The receptors come from a man aged 45-65 years who received an inactivated influenza vaccine.

This chain links TRBV12-3 or TRBV12-4 with TRBJ1-6; D not resolved. Trimming cost V 5 bases and J 4 bases, with 9 bases left between them. There are 14 residues in the CDR3. CDR3 loop: CASSPNQYNSPLHF. In nucleotides, the CDR3 is TGTGCCAGCAGTCCAAATCAATATAATTCACCCCTCCACTTT.

This chain joins TRBV10-3 and TRBJ2-2; no clear D. Germline V gene lookup returns CDR1 ENHRY and CDR2 SYGVKD. The CDR3 consists of 16 residues. With 3 bases removed from V and 4 bases from J, the gap between germline ends came to 15 bases. The DNA for the CDR3 is TGTGCCATCAGTGACGTACAGATCTCATCCACCGGGGAGCTGTTTTTT. Residues: CAISDVQISSTGELFF.

The genes are TRBV25-1 and TRBJ2-1; TRBD1 might be the D (7 bases). V shed 8 bases and J shed 2 bases, with 16 bases lying between them. CDR1 and CDR2 (germline): MGHDK, SYGVNS. The length of the CDR3 is 15 residues. CDR3 in amino acids: CASSQGGQAYNEQFF. Written as DNA, the CDR3 is TGTGCCAGCTCTCAGGGGGGACAAGCCTACAATGAGCAGTTCTTC. The complete variable domain, with remaining parts taken from reference TRBV25-1 and TRBJ2-1, reads EADIYQTPRYLVIGTGKKITLECSQTMGHDKMYWYQQDPGMELHLIHYSYGVNSTEKGDLSSESTVSRIRTEHFPLTLESARPSHTSQYLCASSQGGQAYNEQFFGPGTRLTVL.

This clonotype was picked up a small number of times. The V gene is TRBV5-5, the J gene TRBJ2-7, with a possible D match to TRBD2 (6 bases). Germline CDR1 SGHKS, CDR2 YYEKEE (reference sequence). CDR3 length: 14 amino acids. Trimming took off 6 bases at V and 3 bases at J, with 16 bases between the two ends. In nucleotides, the CDR3 is TGTGCCAGCAACTCCAACGGGGGTTTCTACGAGCAGTACTTC. Translating gives CASNSNGGFYEQYF.

The table lists this clonotype with a few counts. The chain joins TRBV5-5 to TRBJ2-1, with no clear D. V was shortened by 1 base and J by 9 bases, with 8 bases between the two germline ends. The CDR3 consists of 12 residues. CDR1 is SGHKS and CDR2 is YYEKEE in the germline V gene (reference sequence). In nucleotides, the CDR3 is TGTGCCAGCAGCTTGCCTCGTAGTGAGCAGTTCTTC. Amino acids: CASSLPRSEQFF.

DNA of the CDR3: TGTGCCAGCAGCCAAGCCCTACTGTCAGGAAACACCATATATTTT. Protein: CASSQALLSGNTIYF. The chain carries TRBV4-2 and TRBJ1-3; no reliable D call. Trimming left V 1 base short and J 4 bases short, with 11 bases between. Looked up from germline, CDR1 is LGHNA and CDR2 is YNFKEQ. The CDR3 sequence is 15 residues long.

This clonotype occurred many times. V usage is TRBV20-1 and J usage is TRBJ2-7, with 8 bases identical to TRBD1. The V segment lost 3 bases and the J segment 3 bases; nucleotides outside the gene matches: 7. This CDR3 spans 14 amino acids. Germline assignment: CDR1 DFQATT and CDR2 SNEGSKA (reference sequence). The CDR3 DNA reads as TGCAGTGCTAGTAGGACAGGGTTTTACTACGAGCAGTACTTC. This sequence encodes CSASRTGFYYEQYF.

This clonotype was observed a few times. V and J are TRBV7-9 and TRBJ1-4; possible D gene TRBD1, 6 bases. The CDR3 contains 15 residues. Trimming removed 5 bases from V and 0 bases from J, with 10 bases in between. Per germline, CDR1 SEHNR and CDR2 FQNEAQ (reference sequence). The CDR3 region has the DNA TGTGCCAGCAGCCGGAGACAGGCAACTAATGAAAAACTGTTTTTT. Its protein product is CASSRRQATNEKLFF.

On this clonotype: A read error may be the cause here, since a much bigger clone is one base away. This CDR3 is CASSPKCNEQFF. The CDR3 bases are TGTGCCAGCAGTCCAAAGTGCAATGAGCAGTTCTTC. The V call is TRBV11-2, the J call TRBJ2-1; no firm D call. The CDR3 is 12 amino acids. The V end was cut by 6 bases, the J end by 6 bases, with 9 bases between. The germline gives CDR1 SGHAT, CDR2 FQNNGV.

This clonotype was seen more than once but under ten times. The genes are TRBV20-1 and TRBJ2-1, with TRBD1 matching over 7 bases. This CDR3 has 14 residues. V lost 3 bases, J lost 4 bases, and 6 bases stayed unmatched. The germline gives CDR1 DFQATT, CDR2 SNEGSKA (reference sequence). The CDR3 spells CSASRTGVYNEQFF. The DNA of the CDR3 is TGCAGTGCTAGTAGGACAGGTGTTTACAATGAGCAGTTCTTC.

The chain couples TRBV4-3 to TRBJ1-1; 7 bases map to TRBD1. The germline CDR1 and CDR2 sequences are LGHNA and YSLEER. This CDR3 spans 18 amino acids. With V trimmed by 0 bases and J by 1 base, 11 bases remained unmatched. The CDR3 DNA reads as TGCGCCAGCAGCCAAGATTGGATCCAGGGGGGAGGGAACACTGAAGCTTTCTTT. Its translation is CASSQDWIQGGGNTEAFF.

This chain uses TRBV20-1 with TRBJ2-5; D is ambiguous. Germline loops: CDR1 DFQATT, CDR2 SNEGSKA (reference sequence). The V gene lost 1 base and the J gene lost 5 bases, with 5 bases spanning the gap. The CDR3 is 11 amino acids. In nucleotides, the CDR3 is TGCAGTGCTAGAGTTCAGGAGACCCAGTACTTC. Residues: CSARVQETQYF.

This clonotype occurred many times. The gene calls are TRBV29-1 and TRBJ2-3; 8 bases agree with TRBD2. The CDR3 loop spans 16 amino acids. With 0 bases clipped from V and 0 bases from J, the junction kept 5 bases outside the gene matches. Germline lookup yields CDR1 SQVTM and CDR2 ANQGSEA. CDR3 sequence: CSVEDRAGDSTDTQYF. DNA of the CDR3: TGCAGCGTTGAAGATAGAGCGGGAGACAGCACAGATACGCAGTATTTT.

The gene calls are TRBV11-2 and TRBJ2-1, with 7 bases fitting TRBD2. The CDR3 sequence is 16 residues long. J was trimmed by 4 bases and V by 0 bases; bases with no gene match: 6. Germline V CDR1 and CDR2: SGHAT, FQNNGV. CDR3 nucleotide sequence: TGTGCCAGCAGCTTAGATCGTCTAGCGGAATACAATGAGCAGTTCTTC. This gives the protein CASSLDRLAEYNEQFF.

This clonotype appeared a few times. This chain connects TRBV12-3 or TRBV12-4 to TRBJ1-6, with 8 bases aligning to TRBD1. V gave up 4 bases and J gave up 10 bases; unmatched junction bases: 9. The CDR3 spans 15 residues. This chain's CDR3 is CASSSQGAVRSPLHF. The CDR3 nucleotides read TGTGCCAGCAGTTCGCAGGGGGCTGTTAGGTCACCCCTCCACTTT.

This clonotype came up a few times. The J gene is TRBJ1-2, the V gene TRBV12-3 or TRBV12-4, with D tentatively TRBD1 (6 bases). V lost 7 bases and J 8 bases, leaving 23 bases between the germline ends. CDR3 length: 15 amino acids. The CDR3 is CASTFRGAEAGGYTF. The CDR3 nucleotides are TGTGCCAGCACCTTTAGGGGGGCCGAAGCGGGGGGCTACACCTTC.

The rearrangement links TRBV5-1 to TRBJ2-1; D is perhaps TRBD1 or TRBD2 (6 bases each). Germline assignment: CDR1 SGHRS and CDR2 YFSETQ. The CDR3 is 16 residues long. Between the trimmed V and J ends, which lost 0 bases and 8 bases, there was a span of 18 bases. CDR3 nucleotide sequence: TGCGCCAGCAGCTTGGCCAGGGTAGCAAGGGGGGATGAGCAGTTCTTC. Its translation: CASSLARVARGDEQFF.

Ten or more counts support this clonotype. The V call is TRBV7-2, the J call TRBJ2-3; 8 positions match TRBD2. CDR3 size: 16 residues. Germline CDR1 reads SGHTA; CDR2 reads FQGNSA. The trim removed 5 bases at V and 9 bases at J, leaving 16 bases unmatched. CDR3 region: CASSAPLLYSGTTQYF. Here the CDR3 DNA reads TGTGCCAGCAGCGCGCCCCTTCTTTATAGCGGGACGACGCAGTATTTT.

This clonotype was detected only a few times. The chain combines TRBV20-1 with TRBJ2-3; D is undetermined. The germline gives CDR1 DFQATT, CDR2 SNEGSKA (reference sequence). The CDR3 length is 14 residues. The V and J ends lost 3 bases and 4 bases respectively, with 14 bases between them. CDR3 residues: CSASRLVGADTQYF. CDR3 nucleotides: TGCAGTGCTAGCAGGCTAGTTGGGGCAGATACGCAGTATTTT.

This clonotype was counted ten times or more. The gene calls are TRBV7-3 and TRBJ2-3; 9 nucleotides align to TRBD2. This CDR3 spans 16 amino acids. Trimming at V came to 5 bases and at J to 4 bases, leaving 10 bases not matched to a gene. Per germline, CDR1 SGHTA and CDR2 FQGTGA. The CDR3 loop reads CASSLMGSGSSDTQYF. Here the CDR3 DNA reads TGTGCCAGCAGCCTAATGGGTAGCGGGAGTTCAGATACGCAGTATTTT.

This rearrangement joins TRBV12-3 or TRBV12-4 to TRBJ2-3; no definite D call. Trimming cost V 4 bases and J 6 bases, with 5 bases left between them. The CDR3 covers 11 residues. The CDR3 coding sequence is TGTGCCAGCAGTTGGCGCGATACGCAGTATTTT. Protein: CASSWRDTQYF.

This clonotype was picked up many times. The chain employs TRBV6-5 and TRBJ2-2, with 11 bases fitting TRBD1. CDR3 length: 16 amino acids. Germline CDR1 is MNHEY and CDR2 is SVGAGI. V gave up 2 bases and J gave up 8 bases; unmatched junction bases: 7. DNA of the CDR3: TGTGCCAGCAGTTACGGGGGGACAGGGGGAATGGGGGAGCTGTTTTTT. Its translation is CASSYGGTGGMGELFF.

The rearrangement joins TRBV4-3 to TRBJ2-2, with D uncertain. The V gene lost 2 bases and the J gene lost 0 bases, with 10 bases spanning the gap. Germline V gene sequence: CDR1 LGHNA, CDR2 YSLEER. The CDR3 totals 16 residues. This chain's CDR3 is CASSQFIFTNTGELFF. The CDR3 nucleotides read TGCGCCAGCAGCCAATTCATATTCACGAACACCGGGGAGCTGTTTTTT.

The J gene is TRBJ1-6, the V gene TRBV5-6; D call uncertain. The germline gives CDR1 SGHDT, CDR2 YYEEEE. V gave up 3 bases and J gave up 14 bases, with 9 bases separating them. The CDR3 has 11 amino acids. The DNA for the CDR3 is TGTGCCAGCAGCTCCCTGACGGCCCTCCACTTT. Translating it yields CASSSLTALHF.

The gene calls are TRBV5-5 and TRBJ2-1; D not certain. Germline values: CDR1 SGHKS, CDR2 YYEKEE (reference sequence). The length of the CDR3 is 12 residues. V gave up 3 bases and J gave up 5 bases, with 6 bases separating them. CDR3 nucleotide sequence: TGTGCCAGCAGCTCATACGACAATGAGCAGTTCTTC. It is translated as CASSSYDNEQFF.

This clonotype was counted only a few times. The chain combines TRBV6-2 or TRBV6-3 with TRBJ1-1; D is unclear. This CDR3 has 14 residues. Germline V gene sequence: CDR1 MNHEY, CDR2 SVGEGT. Trimming took off 7 bases at V and 1 base at J, with 13 bases between the two ends. CDR3 in DNA: TGTGCCAGCACCATATATTCACAGAACACTGAAGCTTTCTTT. The encoded protein is CASTIYSQNTEAFF.

The table lists this clonotype with a few counts. The chain employs TRBV5-6 and TRBJ1-5; maybe TRBD1 (5 bases). The CDR3 contains 14 residues. Germline V lookup: CDR1 SGHDT, CDR2 YYEEEE. Trimming removed 5 bases at V and 4 bases at J, with 13 bases between. CDR3 sequence: CASSTGTENQPQHF. The CDR3 bases are TGTGCCAGCAGTACCGGGACGGAGAATCAGCCCCAGCATTTT.

DNA of the CDR3: TGCGCCAGCAGCTGGGAGGCGATCTCCTACGAGCAGTACTTC. As protein: CASSWEAISYEQYF. The V call is TRBV5-1, the J call TRBJ2-7; D is possibly TRBD2 (6 bases). V lost 3 bases and J lost 0, with 10 bases in between. CDR1 SGHRS and CDR2 YFSETQ come from the germline V gene. The CDR3 length is 14 residues. The entire variable domain, with the rest obtained from reference TRBV5-1 and TRBJ2-7, is as follows: KAGVTQTPRYLIKTRGQQVTLSCSPISGHRSVSWYQQTPGQGLQFLFEYFSETQRNKGNFPGRFSGRQFSNSRSEMNVSTLELGDSALYLCASSWEAISYEQYFGPGTRLTVT.

This clonotype was counted a single time. This chain uses TRBV9 with TRBJ2-4; 15 nucleotides line up with TRBD2. Trimming at V came to 3 bases and at J to 3 bases, leaving 4 bases not matched to a gene. The CDR3 runs to 17 residues. CDR1 and CDR2 (germline): SGDLS, YYNGEE. The chain's CDR3 is CASSGTSGRAGKNIQYF. CDR3 coding DNA: TGTGCCAGCAGCGGGACTAGCGGGAGGGCCGGCAAAAACATTCAGTACTTC.

The chain joins TRBV3-1 to TRBJ2-1; no firm D call. The CDR3 extends over 14 amino acids. Looked up from germline, CDR1 is LGHDT and CDR2 is YNNKEL (reference sequence). V dropped 4 bases and J dropped 3 bases, with 10 bases sitting between them. CDR3 sequence: CASSRRSDYNEQFF. The CDR3, as DNA: TGTGCCAGCAGCCGTCGCAGCGACTACAATGAGCAGTTCTTC.